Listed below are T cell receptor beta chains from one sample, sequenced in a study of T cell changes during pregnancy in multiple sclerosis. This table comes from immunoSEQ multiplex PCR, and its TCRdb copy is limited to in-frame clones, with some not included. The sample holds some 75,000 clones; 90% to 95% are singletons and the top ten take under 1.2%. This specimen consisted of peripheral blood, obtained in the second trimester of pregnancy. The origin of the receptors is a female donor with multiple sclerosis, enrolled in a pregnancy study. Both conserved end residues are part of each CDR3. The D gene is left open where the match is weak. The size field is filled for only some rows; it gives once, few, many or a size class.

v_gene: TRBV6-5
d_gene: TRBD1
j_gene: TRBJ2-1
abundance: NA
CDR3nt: TGTGCCAGCAGTTATGGTCGGGACAGGGGTGAGCAGTTCTTC
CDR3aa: CASSYGRDRGEQFF

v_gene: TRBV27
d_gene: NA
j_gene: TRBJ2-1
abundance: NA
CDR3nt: TGTGCCAGCAGTCACAGGGGGGGCAATGAGCAGTTCTTC
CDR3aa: CASSHRGGNEQFF

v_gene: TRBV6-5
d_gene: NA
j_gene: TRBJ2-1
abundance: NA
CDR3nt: TGTGCCAGCGGACAGCTTTACAATGAGCAGTTCTTC
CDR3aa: CASGQLYNEQFF

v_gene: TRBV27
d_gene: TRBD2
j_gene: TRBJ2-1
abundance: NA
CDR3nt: TGTGCCAGCCGGTCTGGAGGGAGGGTCGCCCTCAATGAGCAGTTCTTC
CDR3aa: CASRSGGRVALNEQFF

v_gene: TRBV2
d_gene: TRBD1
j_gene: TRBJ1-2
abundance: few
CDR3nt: TGTGCCAGCAGTGGGGGGACAGCCTATGGCTACACCTTC
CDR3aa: CASSGGTAYGYTF

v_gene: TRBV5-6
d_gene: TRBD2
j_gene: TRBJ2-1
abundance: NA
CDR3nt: TGTGCCAGCAGCTTGGCACTAGCGGGGTCCTACAATGAGCAGTTCTTC
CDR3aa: CASSLALAGSYNEQFF

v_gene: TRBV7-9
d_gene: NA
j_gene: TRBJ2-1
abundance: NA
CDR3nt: TGTGCCACCAGTATGACTAATGAGCAGTTCTTC
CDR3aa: CATSMTNEQFF

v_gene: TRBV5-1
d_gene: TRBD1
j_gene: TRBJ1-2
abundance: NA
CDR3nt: TGCGCCAGCAGCTTGGACGGGACAGGGTATGGCTACACCTTC
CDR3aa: CASSLDGTGYGYTF

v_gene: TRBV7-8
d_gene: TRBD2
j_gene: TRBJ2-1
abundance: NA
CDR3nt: TGTGCCAGCAGTACTACCGAGCGGGGGAGCTCCTACAATGAGCAGTTCTTC
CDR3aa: CASSTTERGSSYNEQFF

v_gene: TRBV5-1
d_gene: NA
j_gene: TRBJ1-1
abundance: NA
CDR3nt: TGCGCCAGCAGCGTGAGGGGGACTGAAGCTTTCTTT
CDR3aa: CASSVRGTEAFF

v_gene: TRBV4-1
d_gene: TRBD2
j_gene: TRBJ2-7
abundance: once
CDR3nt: TGCGCCAGCAGCCAAGAAGGCGGGAGAGGCGACGAGCAGTACTTC
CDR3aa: CASSQEGGRGDEQYF

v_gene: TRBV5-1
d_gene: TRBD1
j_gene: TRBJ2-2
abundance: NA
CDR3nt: TGCGCCAGCAGCTTCTTGGGACAGTCCGGGGAGCTGTTTTTT
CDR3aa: CASSFLGQSGELFF

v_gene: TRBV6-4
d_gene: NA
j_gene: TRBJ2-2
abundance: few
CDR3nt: TGTGCCAGCAGTGACTCGGCAGGATCGAACACCGGGGAGCTGTTTTTT
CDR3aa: CASSDSAGSNTGELFF

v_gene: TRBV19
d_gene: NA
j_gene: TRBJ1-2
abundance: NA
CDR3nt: TGTGCCAGTAGTATCACCAGGGCGGGATATGGCTACACCTTC
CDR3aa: CASSITRAGYGYTF

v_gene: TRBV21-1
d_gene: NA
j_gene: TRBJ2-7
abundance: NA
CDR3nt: TGTGCCAGCAGCAACCTAGGACTATTCAAACTCTACGAGCAGTACTTC
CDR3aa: CASSNLGLFKLYEQYF

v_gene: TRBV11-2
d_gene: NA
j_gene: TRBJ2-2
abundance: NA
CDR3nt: TGTGCCAGCAGCTTATCTCCCGGGGAGCTGTTTTTT
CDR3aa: CASSLSPGELFF

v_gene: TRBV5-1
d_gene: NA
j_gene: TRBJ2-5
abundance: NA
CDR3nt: TGCGCCAGCCGCCATCCGGGTATGGAGACCCAGTACTTC
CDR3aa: CASRHPGMETQYF

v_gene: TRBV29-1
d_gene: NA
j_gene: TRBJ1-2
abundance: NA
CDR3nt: TGCAGCGTTGGGAGGTTAGGGCACGGTCTTGAGGATGGCTACACCTTC
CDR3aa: CSVGRLGHGLEDGYTF

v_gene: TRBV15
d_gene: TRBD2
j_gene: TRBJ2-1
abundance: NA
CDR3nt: TGTGCCACCAGCAGAGATTTGAGCGGGATGGAGCAGTTCTTC
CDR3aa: CATSRDLSGMEQFF

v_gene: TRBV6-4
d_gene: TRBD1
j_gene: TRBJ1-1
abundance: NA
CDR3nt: TGTGCCAGCAGTCCGGGGGCAGGGGGTAACACTGAAGCTTTCTTT
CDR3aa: CASSPGAGGNTEAFF

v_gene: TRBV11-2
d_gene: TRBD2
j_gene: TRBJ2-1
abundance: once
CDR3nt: TGTGCCAGCAGCTTAAAAATAGCGGGAGGGCCTTACAATGAGCAGTTCTTC
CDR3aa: CASSLKIAGGPYNEQFF

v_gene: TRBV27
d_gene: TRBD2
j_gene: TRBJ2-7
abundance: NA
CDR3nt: TGTGCCAGCAGCCTCGGGACTAGCGGATCCTACGAGCAGTACTTC
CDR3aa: CASSLGTSGSYEQYF

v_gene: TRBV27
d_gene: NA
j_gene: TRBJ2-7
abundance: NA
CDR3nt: TGTGCCAGCAGTTTCCTCGGCGAGCAGTACTTC
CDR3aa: CASSFLGEQYF

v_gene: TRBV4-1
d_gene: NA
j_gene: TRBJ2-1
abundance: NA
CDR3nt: TGCGCCAGCAGGGAGGTGGGGCGGGACGCCTACAATGAGCAGTTCTTC
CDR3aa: CASREVGRDAYNEQFF

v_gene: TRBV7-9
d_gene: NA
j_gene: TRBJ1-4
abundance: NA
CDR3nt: TGTGCCAGCAGCCCACGGGGGGGGAATGAAAAACTGTTTTTT
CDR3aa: CASSPRGGNEKLFF

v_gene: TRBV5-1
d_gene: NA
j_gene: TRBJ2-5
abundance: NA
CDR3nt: TGCGCCAGCAGCTTGAGTCCGACGCTTGAAGCGGAGACCCAGTACTTC
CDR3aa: CASSLSPTLEAETQYF

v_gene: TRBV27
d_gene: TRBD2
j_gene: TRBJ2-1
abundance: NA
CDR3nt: TGTGCCAGCAGGCTCGGGACTAGAGGGTTTGGGGAGCAGTTCTTC
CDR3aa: CASRLGTRGFGEQFF

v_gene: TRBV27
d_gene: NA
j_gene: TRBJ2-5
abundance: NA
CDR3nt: TGTGCCAGCAGTTACACTAGCCGGGAGACCCAGTACTTC
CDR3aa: CASSYTSRETQYF

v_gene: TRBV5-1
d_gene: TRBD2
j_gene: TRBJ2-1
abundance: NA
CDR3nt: TGCGCCAGCAGGGGGGGACTAGAGAATGAGCAGTTCTTC
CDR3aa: CASRGGLENEQFF

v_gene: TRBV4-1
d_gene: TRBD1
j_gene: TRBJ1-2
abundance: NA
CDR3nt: TGCGCCAGCAGCCAGGACAGGAACTATGGCTACACCTTC
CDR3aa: CASSQDRNYGYTF

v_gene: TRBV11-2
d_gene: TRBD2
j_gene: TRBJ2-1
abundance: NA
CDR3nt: TGTGCCAGCAGCTACACTAGCGGGAGTTTCTATGAGCAGTTCTTC
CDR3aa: CASSYTSGSFYEQFF

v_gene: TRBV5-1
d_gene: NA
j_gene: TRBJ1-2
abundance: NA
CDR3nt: TGCGCCAGCAGTTTCACAGCGGCTTTATATGGCTACACCTTC
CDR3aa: CASSFTAALYGYTF

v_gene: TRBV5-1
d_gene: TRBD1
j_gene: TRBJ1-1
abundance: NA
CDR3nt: TGCGCCAGCAGCTCCAGACCCGGGACAGGGGCACGGAACACTGAAGCTTTCTTT
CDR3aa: CASSSRPGTGARNTEAFF

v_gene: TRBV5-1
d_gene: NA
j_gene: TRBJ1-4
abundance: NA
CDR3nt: TGCGCCAGGCGGGACGGACTTAATGAAAAACTGTTTTTT
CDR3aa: CARRDGLNEKLFF

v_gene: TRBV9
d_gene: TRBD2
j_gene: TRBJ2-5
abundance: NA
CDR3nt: TGTGCCAGCAGCGTGTCCGGAACTAGCGGGAGAAACCAAGAGACCCAGTACTTC
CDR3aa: CASSVSGTSGRNQETQYF

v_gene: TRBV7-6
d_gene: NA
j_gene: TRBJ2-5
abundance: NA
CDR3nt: TGTGCCAGCAGCTTAGAAGGAGGGCTCGAGACCCAGTACTTC
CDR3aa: CASSLEGGLETQYF

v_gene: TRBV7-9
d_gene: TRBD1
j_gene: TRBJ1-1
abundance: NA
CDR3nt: TGTGCCAGCAGCCCAGATCGGGACAGGGGAACTGAAGCTTTCTTT
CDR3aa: CASSPDRDRGTEAFF

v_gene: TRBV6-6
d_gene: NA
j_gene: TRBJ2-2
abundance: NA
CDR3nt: TGTGCCAGCAAGGTTGGGGGCGGTTCCGGGGAGCTGTTTTTT
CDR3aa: CASKVGGGSGELFF

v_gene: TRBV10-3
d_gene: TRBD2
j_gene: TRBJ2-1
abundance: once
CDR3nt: TGTGCCATCAGACGACGTGAAGGACTAGCGGGAGTGGATGAGCAGTTCTTC
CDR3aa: CAIRRREGLAGVDEQFF

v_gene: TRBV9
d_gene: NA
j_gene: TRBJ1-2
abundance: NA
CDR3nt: TGTGCCAGCAGCTCGAGTCCCTTCATGAACTATGGCTACACCTTC
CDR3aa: CASSSSPFMNYGYTF

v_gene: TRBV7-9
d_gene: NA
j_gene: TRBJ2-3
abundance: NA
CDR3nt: TGTGCCAGCGGGCGGGAAGTGTTCACAGATACGCAGTATTTT
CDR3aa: CASGREVFTDTQYF